This T cell receptor (beta chain) was captured in a study of T cell responses to AZD1222 COVID-19 vaccine listed by TCRdb under 2021. Background for the entire study: A total of around 240 trial participants underwent TCR sequencing, of whom 207 had received two doses of AZD1222 and about 25 had received two doses of the MenACWY control vaccine. Enrollment into the trials was organized by age into subgroups of 18-55, 56-69 and 70-plus years, and those subgroups contained around 150, 28 and 57 TCR-sequenced participants, respectively.

Regarding this clone: Its antigen remains unidentified. Per-nucleotide qualities are absent, and no much larger clonotype sits a single base away.

Overall study outcomes, separate from this receptor: Only six AZD1222 recipients were SARS-CoV-2 seropositive at baseline, limiting conclusions about previously exposed vaccinees. The 56-69-year group was small, and its depth increase did not reach significance, likely because of low power. Participants were mostly white British, with more females than males. The authors suggested clonal diversity may have been underestimated. Nearly half of unique spike-specific TCRs reportedly recognized epitopes outside regions mutated in the B.1.351 and B.1.1.7 variants. The vaccine-associated CD4 TCRs covered the entire spike protein, and the dominant responses fell in regions 160-218 and 743-854. After two AZD1222 doses, both the breadth and the depth of spike-specific TCRs were significantly higher than at day 0 and than in MenACWY recipients. Because no day 14 peak-response samples were available, the repertoires could be characterized only after the peak T cell response.

There are 10 amino acids in the CDR3, from cysteine to phenylalanine inclusive. Only CDR3 DNA is held: 30 bases, read in frame from base 1. A distance of 7 bases separates the germline ends of V and J, which lose 5 bases and 5 bases respectively. CDR1 DFQATT and CDR2 SNEGSKA are derived from the germline V gene (reference sequence). The time point label here, explained by the study, means: about 28 days (+/-7) after the second vaccine dose. The sample's treatment or condition, from its label and the paper: meningococcal conjugate vaccine given as trial control. The vaccinee samples were drawn from two UK trials, COV001 and COV002, one of which was a single-blind randomized controlled phase 2/3 trial testing AZD1222 (ChAdOx1 nCoV-19) in healthy adults. Trial participant PBMC samples were collected at day 0 and day 28 after the second dose for TCRbeta chain sequencing. The CDR3 regions of human TCRbeta chains were analyzed by immunosequencing. On the authors' methods: Repertoire TCRs were checked for matches against a reference library of SARS-CoV-2-specific TCRs that had been generated using the MIRA antigen-specificity platform. Breadth was defined as the fraction of unique TCRs that were SARS-CoV-2-associated, and depth was defined as the fraction of total T cells that were SARS-CoV-2-associated. Each spike-specific TCR was assigned to its reactive spike region and to a CD4 or CD8 class using the MIRA data. Log10-transformed breadth and depth values were compared by one-way ANOVA with Sidak's multiple comparisons tests. Entries here come from immuneACCESS through TCRdb and include only in-frame sequences with V and J called. Some clones fail to appear in such tables; in the studies checked, an unresolved V gene covers under half of the shortfall, and the cause of the remainder is unknown. V and J calls and clone size are as listed in that table; D and trimming were resolved from the DNA. The sample includes 90,000 to 150,000 clones, with approximately 90% observed a single time. 4% to 4.5% of the sample belongs to the ten largest clones.

The origin of this receptor is an adult who received the MenACWY meningococcal vaccine as a control. The starting material was peripheral blood, obtained 28 days after the second dose of the MenACWY control vaccine. This chain is built from TRBV20-1 and TRBJ2-7, with the D gene uncertain. The CDR3 here reads CSAPFDEQYF. The sequence in DNA is TGCAGTGCTCCCTTTGACGAGCAGTACTTC.